This T cell receptor beta chain was retrieved from a study of shared clonotypes between healthy human individuals. Overall study: Each donor's CD8 memory used one plate, CD8 naive two, each CD4 subset three. Notes on the study in general: Measured sharing among donors was expected to vary with sequencing depth. Estimated richness values were generally larger in naive subsets than in memory subsets.

Turning to this clone: Its target is not known.

V lost 4 bases, J lost 2 bases, and 4 bases stayed unmatched. The germline V gene encodes CDR1 MNHEY and CDR2 SMNVEV (reference sequence). This CDR3 region has 14 residues. Donors were Caucasian adults residing in Nashville, Tennessee, USA. The assay was immunoSEQ multiplex PCR, and TCRdb's table has in-frame clones only and misses some. This sample has 1,400,000 or so clones, with roughly 98.5% found just once. The V call is TRBV27, the J call TRBJ2-7; 8 nucleotides line up with TRBD1. The origin of this receptor is a young man in good health. The sequenced sample was naive CD4+ T cells sorted from blood. The subset was: CD45RA+ positively selected. The DNA for the CDR3 is TGTGCCAGCAGTTCATACAGGGGGACCTACGAGCAGTACTTC. This codes for CASSSYRGTYEQYF.